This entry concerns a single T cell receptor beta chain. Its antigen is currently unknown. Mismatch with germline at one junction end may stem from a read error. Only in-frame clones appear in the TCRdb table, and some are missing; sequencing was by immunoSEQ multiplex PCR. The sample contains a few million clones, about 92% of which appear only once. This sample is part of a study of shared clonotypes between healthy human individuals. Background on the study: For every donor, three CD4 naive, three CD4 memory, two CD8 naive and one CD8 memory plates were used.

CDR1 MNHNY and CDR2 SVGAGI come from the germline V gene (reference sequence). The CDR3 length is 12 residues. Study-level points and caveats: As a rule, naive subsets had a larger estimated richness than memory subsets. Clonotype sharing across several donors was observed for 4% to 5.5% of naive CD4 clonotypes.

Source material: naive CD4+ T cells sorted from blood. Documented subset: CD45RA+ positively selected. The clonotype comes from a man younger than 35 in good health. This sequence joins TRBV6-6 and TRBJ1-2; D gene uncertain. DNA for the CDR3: TGTGCCAGCAGATACTCCCAGTATGGCTACACCTTC. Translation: CASRYSQYGYTF.